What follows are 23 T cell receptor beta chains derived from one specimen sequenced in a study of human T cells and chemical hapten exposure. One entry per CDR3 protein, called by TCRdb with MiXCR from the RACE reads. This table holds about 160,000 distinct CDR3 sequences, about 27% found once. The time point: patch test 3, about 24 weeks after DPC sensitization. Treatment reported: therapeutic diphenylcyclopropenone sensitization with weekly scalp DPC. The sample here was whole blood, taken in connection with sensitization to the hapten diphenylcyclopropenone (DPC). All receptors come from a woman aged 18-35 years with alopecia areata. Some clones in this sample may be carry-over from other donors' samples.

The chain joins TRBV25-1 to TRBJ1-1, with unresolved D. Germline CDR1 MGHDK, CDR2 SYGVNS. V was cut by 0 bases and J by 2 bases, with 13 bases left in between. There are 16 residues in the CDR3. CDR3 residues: CASSEYGGSSNTEAFF. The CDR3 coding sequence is TGTGCCAGCAGTGAATACGGCGGCAGTTCTAACACTGAAGCTTTCTTT.

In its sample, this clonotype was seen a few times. CDR3 DNA sequence: TGTGCCAGTCTCGGAATACGGGAGGTCTTCAGCACAGATACGCAGTATTTT. It yields the protein CASLGIREVFSTDTQYF. The rearrangement links TRBV6-2 or TRBV6-3 to TRBJ2-3; 7 nucleotides align to TRBD2. The CDR3 extends over 17 amino acids. Looked up from germline, CDR1 is MNHEY and CDR2 is SVGEGT. The junction had 15 bases not matched to a gene; V was cut back by 9 bases and J by 0 bases.

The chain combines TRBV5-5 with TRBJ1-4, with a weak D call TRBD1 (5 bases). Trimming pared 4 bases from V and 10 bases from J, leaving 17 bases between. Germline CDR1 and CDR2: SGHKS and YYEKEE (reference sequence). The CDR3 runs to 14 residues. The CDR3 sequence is CASSLGTSEGKLFF. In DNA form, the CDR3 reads TGTGCCAGCAGCCTTGGGACCTCCGAGGGAAAACTGTTTTTT.

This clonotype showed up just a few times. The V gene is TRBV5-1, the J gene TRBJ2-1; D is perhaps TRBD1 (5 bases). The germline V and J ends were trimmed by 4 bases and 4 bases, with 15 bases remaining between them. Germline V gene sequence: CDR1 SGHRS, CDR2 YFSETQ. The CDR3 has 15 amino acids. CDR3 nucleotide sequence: TGCGCCAGCAGCCCGCCGGACACTCATTACAATGAGCAGTTCTTC. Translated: CASSPPDTHYNEQFF.

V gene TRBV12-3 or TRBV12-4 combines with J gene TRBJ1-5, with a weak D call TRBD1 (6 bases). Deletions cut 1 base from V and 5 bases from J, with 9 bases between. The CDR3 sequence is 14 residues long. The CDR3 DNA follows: TGTGCCAGCAGTTTAGACAGGGCCGATCAGCCCCAGCATTTT. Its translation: CASSLDRADQPQHF.

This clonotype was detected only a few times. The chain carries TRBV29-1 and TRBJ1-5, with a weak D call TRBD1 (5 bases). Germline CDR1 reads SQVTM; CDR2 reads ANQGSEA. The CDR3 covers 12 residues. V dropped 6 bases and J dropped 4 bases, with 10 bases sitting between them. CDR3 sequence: CSVRDGNQPQHF. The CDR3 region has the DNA TGCAGCGTGCGGGACGGTAATCAGCCCCAGCATTTT. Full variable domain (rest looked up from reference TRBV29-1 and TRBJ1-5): SAVISQKPSRDICQRGTSLTIQCQVDSQVTMMFWYRQQPGQSLTLIATANQGSEATYESGFVIDKFPISRPNLTFSTLTVSNMSPEDSSIYLCSVRDGNQPQHFGDGTRLSIL.

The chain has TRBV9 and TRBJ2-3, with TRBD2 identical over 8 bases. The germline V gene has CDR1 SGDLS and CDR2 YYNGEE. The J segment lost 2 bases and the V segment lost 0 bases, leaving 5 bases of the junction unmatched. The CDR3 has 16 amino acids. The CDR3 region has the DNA TGTGCCAGCAGCGTAGCGGCGGGGGGACTCACAGATACGCAGTATTTT. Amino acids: CASSVAAGGLTDTQYF.

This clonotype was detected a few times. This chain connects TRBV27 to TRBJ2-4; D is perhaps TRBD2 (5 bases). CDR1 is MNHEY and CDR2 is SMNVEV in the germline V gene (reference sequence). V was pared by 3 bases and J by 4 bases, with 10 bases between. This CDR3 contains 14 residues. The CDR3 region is CASSFGGTKNIQYF. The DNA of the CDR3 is TGTGCCAGCAGTTTCGGAGGAACAAAAAACATTCAGTACTTC.

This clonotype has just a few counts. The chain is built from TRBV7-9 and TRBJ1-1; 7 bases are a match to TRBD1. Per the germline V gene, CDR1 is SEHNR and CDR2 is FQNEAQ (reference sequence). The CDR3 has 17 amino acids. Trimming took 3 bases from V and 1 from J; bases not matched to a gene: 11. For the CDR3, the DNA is TGTGCCAGCAGCTTGGAGGACAGGCTTCGATCGAACACTGAAGCTTTCTTT. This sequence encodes CASSLEDRLRSNTEAFF.

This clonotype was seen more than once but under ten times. The chain's CDR3 is CSARPAYLRDRATDTQYF. The CDR3, as DNA: TGCAGTGCTAGACCGGCCTATCTCCGAGACAGGGCCACAGATACGCAGTATTTT. The J gene is TRBJ2-3, the V gene TRBV20-1; 7 positions match TRBD1. CDR3 length: 18 residues. With 2 bases clipped from V and 2 bases from J, the junction kept 16 bases outside the gene matches. CDR1 and CDR2 from the germline V gene are DFQATT and SNEGSKA (reference sequence).

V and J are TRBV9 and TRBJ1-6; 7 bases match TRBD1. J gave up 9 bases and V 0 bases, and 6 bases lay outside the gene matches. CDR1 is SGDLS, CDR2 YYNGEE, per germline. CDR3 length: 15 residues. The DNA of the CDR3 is TGTGCCAGCAGCGTAGAACTTAGGGGGCCTTCACCCCTCCACTTT. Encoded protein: CASSVELRGPSPLHF.

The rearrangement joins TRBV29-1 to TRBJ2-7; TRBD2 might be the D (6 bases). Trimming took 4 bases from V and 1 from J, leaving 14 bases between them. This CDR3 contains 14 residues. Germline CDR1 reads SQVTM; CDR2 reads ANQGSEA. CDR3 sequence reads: CSVAPSGVSYEQYF. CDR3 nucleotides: TGCAGCGTTGCTCCCTCGGGGGTTTCCTACGAGCAGTACTTC.

The CDR3 region is CASSLPGRPYEQYF. The CDR3 DNA sequence: TGTGCCAGCAGCTTACCGGGACGGCCCTACGAGCAGTACTTC. This chain uses TRBV11-2 with TRBJ2-7; either TRBD1 or TRBD2 may fit D (5 bases each). This CDR3 region has 14 residues. CDR1 and CDR2 from the germline V gene are SGHAT and FQNNGV. Trimming took off 2 bases at V and 2 bases at J, with 10 bases between the two ends. Full variable domain (rest looked up from reference TRBV11-2 and TRBJ2-7): EAGVAQSPRYKIIEKRQSVAFWCNPISGHATLYWYQQILGQGPKLLIQFQNNGVVDDSQLPKDRFSAERLKGVDSTLKIQPAKLEDSAVYLCASSLPGRPYEQYFGPGTRLTVT.

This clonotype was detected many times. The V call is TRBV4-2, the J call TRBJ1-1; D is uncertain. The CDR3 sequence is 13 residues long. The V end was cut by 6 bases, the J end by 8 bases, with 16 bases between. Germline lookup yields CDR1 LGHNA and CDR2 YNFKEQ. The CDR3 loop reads CASRLYQDGEAFF. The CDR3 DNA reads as TGTGCCAGCAGACTATATCAGGACGGAGAAGCTTTCTTT.

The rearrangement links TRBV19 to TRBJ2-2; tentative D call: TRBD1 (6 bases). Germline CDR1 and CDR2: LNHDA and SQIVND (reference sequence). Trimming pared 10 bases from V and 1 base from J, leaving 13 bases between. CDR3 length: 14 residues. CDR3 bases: TGTGCCATCTCCGGGACAATGAACACCGGGGAGCTGTTTTTT. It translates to CAISGTMNTGELFF.

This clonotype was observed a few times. The CDR3 coding sequence is TGTGCCAGCTCACCACCGGACAGGGTAATCGAGCAGTACTTC. Protein: CASSPPDRVIEQYF. The rearrangement joins TRBV18 to TRBJ2-7; 8 bases agree with TRBD1. J lost 6 bases, V lost 0 bases, and 4 bases had no gene match. The CDR3 has 14 residues. Per germline, CDR1 KGHSH and CDR2 LQKENI.

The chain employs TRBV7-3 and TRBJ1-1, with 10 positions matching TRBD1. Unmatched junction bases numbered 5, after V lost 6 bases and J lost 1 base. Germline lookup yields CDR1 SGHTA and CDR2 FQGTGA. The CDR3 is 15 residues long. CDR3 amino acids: CASRAGTGANTEAFF. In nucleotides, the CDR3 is TGTGCCAGCAGGGCAGGGACAGGGGCGAACACTGAAGCTTTCTTT.

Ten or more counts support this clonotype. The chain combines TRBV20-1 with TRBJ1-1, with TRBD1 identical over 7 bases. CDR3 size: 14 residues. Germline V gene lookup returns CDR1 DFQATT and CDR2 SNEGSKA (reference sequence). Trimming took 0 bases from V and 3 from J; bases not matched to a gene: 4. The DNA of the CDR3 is TGCAGTGCTAGAGATGGGGACAGCTACACTGAAGCTTTCTTT. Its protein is CSARDGDSYTEAFF.

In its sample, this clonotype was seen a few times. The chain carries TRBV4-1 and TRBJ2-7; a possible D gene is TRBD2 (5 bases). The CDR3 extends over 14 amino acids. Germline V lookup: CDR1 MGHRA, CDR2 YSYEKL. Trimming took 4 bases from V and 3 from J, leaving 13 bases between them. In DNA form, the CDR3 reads TGCGCCAGCAGCCCCAGTTTCGGGGTCTACGAGCAGTACTTC. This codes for CASSPSFGVYEQYF.

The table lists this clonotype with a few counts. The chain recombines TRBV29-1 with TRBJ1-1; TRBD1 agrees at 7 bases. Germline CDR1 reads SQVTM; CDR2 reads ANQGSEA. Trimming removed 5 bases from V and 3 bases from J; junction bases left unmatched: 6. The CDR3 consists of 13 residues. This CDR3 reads CSVRGRADTEAFF. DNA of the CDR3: TGCAGCGTTAGGGGGCGGGCGGACACTGAAGCTTTCTTT.

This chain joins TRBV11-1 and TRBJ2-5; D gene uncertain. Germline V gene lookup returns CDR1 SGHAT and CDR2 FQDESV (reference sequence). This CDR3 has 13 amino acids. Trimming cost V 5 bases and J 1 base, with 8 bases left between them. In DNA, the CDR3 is TGTGCCAGCAGCACCCCCGGCCAAGAGACCCAGTACTTC. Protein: CASSTPGQETQYF. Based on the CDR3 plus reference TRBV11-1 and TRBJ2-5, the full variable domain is EAEVAQSPRYKITEKSQAVAFWCDPISGHATLYWYRQILGQGPELLVQFQDESVVDDSQLPKDRFSAERLKGVDSTLKIQPAELGDSAMYLCASSTPGQETQYFGPGTRLLVL.

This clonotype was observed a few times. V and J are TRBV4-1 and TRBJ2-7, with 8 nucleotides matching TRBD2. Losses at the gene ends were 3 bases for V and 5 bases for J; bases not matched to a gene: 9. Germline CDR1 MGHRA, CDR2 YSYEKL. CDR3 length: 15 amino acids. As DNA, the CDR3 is TGCGCCAGCAGCCACCCGGGACTAGTTGGCAACGAGCAGTACTTC. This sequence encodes CASSHPGLVGNEQYF.

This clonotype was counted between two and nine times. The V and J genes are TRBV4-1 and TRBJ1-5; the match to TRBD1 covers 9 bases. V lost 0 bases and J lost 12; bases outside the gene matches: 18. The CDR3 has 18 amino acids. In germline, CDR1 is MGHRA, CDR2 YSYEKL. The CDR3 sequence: CASSQDVGQTGGIGGQHF. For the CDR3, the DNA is TGCGCCAGCAGCCAAGATGTCGGCCAGACAGGGGGAATCGGGGGCCAGCATTTT.